This TCR beta chain was sequenced during a study of early T cells in non-severe SARS-CoV-2 infection. Study-level information: The sequenced material was bulk RNA from unsorted whole blood, and its chains were unpaired. Study conclusions and caveats: Matching against VDJdb likely underestimated virus-specific expansions, favoring anti-spike CD8.

Unique molecular identifiers were affixed to single, distinct cDNA molecules. A single record per CDR3 protein comes from TCRdb applying MiXCR to the 5' RACE reads. The sample has about 80,000 distinct CDR3 sequences, 9% to 15% seen once. This clonotype was found a few times. Its antigen is unidentified. CDR3 length: 14 residues. CDR1 is MGHDK, CDR2 SYGVNS, per germline. Between the trimmed V and J ends, which lost 1 base and 5 bases, there was a span of 11 bases. This sequence originates from an adult who was a healthcare worker with PCR-confirmed SARS-CoV-2 infection or an uninfected control (not recorded which). The donor label of this sample is uncertain. The chain employs TRBV25-1 and TRBJ2-5; D tentatively reads TRBD1 or TRBD2 (6 bases each). Material: whole blood, obtained at baseline. The CDR3 loop is CASSEWGARETQYF. As DNA, the CDR3 is TGTGCCAGCAGTGAATGGGGGGCGCGCGAGACCCAGTACTTC.